This TCR beta chain was sequenced during a study of response to subunit inactivated influenza vaccine (dated by TCRdb to the late 2010s). Notes on the research overall: Deep quantitative T cell receptor repertoire profiling was used in the study to track responses to a trivalent subunit inactivated influenza vaccine.

The library relied on RT-PCR. TCRdb lists the instrument as Illumina HiSeq 2500. TCRdb handled the public reads itself, with Q25 trimming in fastp and clone calling in MiXCR, and kept productive beta chains. Rows with one shared CDR3 protein collapse into an entry with the most common genes and DNA. In this sample the table shows approximately 250,000 distinct CDR3 sequences, approximately 12% of which occur a single time. About 7.8% of the sample lies in the top ten. The germline V gene encodes CDR1 SGHRS and CDR2 YFSETQ. V and J are trimmed by 4 bases and 2 bases, and the gene matches miss 7 bases of the junction. Measured from the cysteine to the phenylalanine, the CDR3 is 15 residues long. The DNA shown is the 45-base CDR3, in frame from base 1. The study at large found these results: According to the authors, only a limited number of new T cells may be recruited by each seasonal influenza vaccination.

This clonotype has at least ten counts. Its recognized antigen is unknown. There are no base qualities to consult, and no much larger clone falls within one base. Here the chain combines TRBV5-1 and TRBJ2-7; the junction holds 9 bases that match TRBD1. The receptor was isolated from a man in his fifties who received an inactivated influenza vaccine. Donor details come from another sample of the same person, matched by shared clones. The sequencing used non-naive T cells sorted from PBMCs, collected 14 days before vaccination. Taken with the paper, the label for cell subset or site translates to: memory T cell fraction. The DNA is as follows: TGCGCCAGCAGCCGCCAGACAGGGGGTACCTACGAGCAGTACTTC. Its protein reads: CASSRQTGGTYEQYF.